These T cell receptor beta chains were read from a single sample in a study. From the RT-PCR reads, TCRdb called clonotypes with MiXCR, one entry per CDR3 protein. The repertoire includes about 3,800 distinct CDR3 sequences, 30% to 40% of them detected once, and roughly 5% sits in the top ten. Specimen: memory CD4+ T cells from salivary gland. The origin of the receptors is a female donor with primary Sjogren's syndrome. Both conserved end residues are part of each CDR3. A D gene is named only where the DNA matches it firmly. Some rows mark clone size as missing; the rest say once, few, many or name a class of expanded clone.

J: TRBJ1-1; V: TRBV24-1; length: 15; size: many; D: NA; CDR3: CATSDFRDGNTEAFF; DNA: TGTGCCACCAGTGACTTCCGGGACGGGAACACTGAAGCTTTCTTT
J: TRBJ2-3; V: TRBV6-2/TRBV6-3; length: 13; size: NA; D: NA; CDR3: CASSYSGTDTQYF; DNA: TGCGCCAGCAGTTACTCCGGGACAGATACGCAGTATTTT
J: TRBJ2-3; V: TRBV7-2; length: 15; size: NA; D: TRBD2; CDR3: CASSLVAGGRGEQYF; DNA: TGTGCCAGCAGCTTAGTAGCGGGGGGCCGGGGTGAGCAGTATTTT
J: TRBJ1-6; V: TRBV7-2; length: 13; size: NA; D: NA; CDR3: CASNDYQDSPLHF; DNA: TGTGCCAGCAATGATTACCAAGATTCACCCCTCCACTTT
J: TRBJ2-2; V: TRBV6-5; length: 16; size: medium-sized; D: TRBD2; CDR3: CASRALAGRNTGELFF; DNA: TGTGCCAGCAGGGCGCTAGCGGGGAGGAACACCGGGGAGCTGTTTTTT
J: TRBJ1-1; V: TRBV4-3; length: 15; size: many; D: NA; CDR3: CASSSSQGTGTEAFF; DNA: TGCGCCAGCAGCTCGTCTCAGGGGACGGGGACTGAAGCTTTCTTT
J: TRBJ2-1; V: TRBV7-9; length: 14; size: medium-sized; D: NA; CDR3: CASSLAATYNEQFF; DNA: TGTGCCAGCAGCTTAGCGGCGACTTACAATGAGCAGTTCTTC
J: TRBJ2-1; V: TRBV4-1; length: 15; size: many; D: TRBD1; CDR3: CASTPGQGNYNEQFF; DNA: TGCGCCAGCACCCCGGGACAGGGGAACTACAATGAGCAGTTCTTC
J: TRBJ1-1; V: TRBV18; length: 15; size: many; D: TRBD1; CDR3: CASSLRTGGSTEAFF; DNA: TGTGCCAGCTCACTACGGACAGGGGGTAGCACTGAAGCTTTCTTT
J: TRBJ1-2; V: TRBV5-1; length: 13; size: medium-sized; D: NA; CDR3: CASSFTADYGYTF; DNA: TGCGCCAGCAGCTTTACGGCTGACTATGGCTACACCTTC
J: TRBJ1-4; V: TRBV20-1; length: 12; size: many; D: NA; CDR3: CSAAVGSEKLFF; DNA: TGCAGTGCTGCTGTGGGTAGCGAAAAACTGTTTTTT
J: TRBJ2-1; V: TRBV20-1; length: 17; size: NA; D: TRBD2; CDR3: CSARDPSSRSGNNEQFF; DNA: TGCAGTGCTAGAGATCCCAGCAGTCGTAGCGGGAACAATGAGCAGTTCTTC
J: TRBJ1-5; V: TRBV6-2/TRBV6-3; length: 14; size: medium-sized; D: NA; CDR3: CASSYGGNNQPQHF; DNA: TGTGCCAGCAGTTACGGAGGTAATAATCAGCCCCAGCATTTT
J: TRBJ1-1; V: TRBV20-1; length: 11; size: medium-sized; D: NA; CDR3: CSAQYDTEAFF; DNA: TGCAGTGCCCAATACGACACTGAAGCTTTCTTT
J: TRBJ1-5; V: TRBV20-1; length: 14; size: NA; D: TRBD1; CDR3: CSASRGTGGQPQHF; DNA: TGCAGTGCTAGCAGGGGGACAGGGGGTCAGCCCCAGCATTTT
J: TRBJ1-2; V: TRBV6-2/TRBV6-3; length: 11; size: medium-sized; D: NA; CDR3: CASGGLGGYTF; DNA: TGTGCCAGCGGCGGACTAGGCGGCTACACCTTC
J: TRBJ2-5; V: TRBV29-1; length: 14; size: NA; D: NA; CDR3: CSLEGASRGETQYF; DNA: TGCAGCTTGGAGGGGGCCTCAAGGGGAGAGACCCAGTACTTC
J: TRBJ2-1; V: TRBV7-8; length: 14; size: medium-sized; D: TRBD1; CDR3: CASVGQGAGNEQFF; DNA: TGTGCCAGCGTGGGACAGGGGGCGGGGAATGAGCAGTTCTTC
J: TRBJ2-5; V: TRBV6-5; length: 14; size: medium-sized; D: NA; CDR3: CASSYSRGEETQYF; DNA: TGTGCCAGCAGTTACTCGAGGGGAGAAGAGACCCAGTACTTC
J: TRBJ1-2; V: TRBV11-3; length: 19; size: once; D: TRBD1; CDR3: CASSSGQGAAFGANYGYTF; DNA: TGTGCCAGCAGCTCGGGACAGGGGGCAGCGTTCGGTGCTAACTATGGCTACACCTTC
J: TRBJ1-2; V: TRBV20-1; length: 14; size: large; D: NA; CDR3: CSAPGRRGNYGYTF; DNA: TGCAGTGCTCCGGGACGCAGGGGAAACTATGGCTACACCTTC
J: TRBJ2-1; V: TRBV5-1; length: 16; size: medium-sized; D: TRBD2; CDR3: CASSLAAGGPYNEQFF; DNA: TGCGCCAGCAGCTTGGCCGCGGGAGGCCCCTACAATGAGCAGTTCTTC
J: TRBJ2-3; V: TRBV20-1; length: 11; size: once; D: TRBD2; CDR3: CTGPGGNTQYF; DNA: TGCACCGGGCCGGGAGGGAATACGCAGTATTTT
J: TRBJ1-2; V: TRBV19; length: 15; size: NA; D: NA; CDR3: CASNHARDANYGYTF; DNA: TGTGCCAGTAACCACGCCCGGGACGCTAACTATGGCTACACCTTC
J: TRBJ2-2; V: TRBV9; length: 15; size: medium-sized; D: NA; CDR3: CASSVGPGHTGELFF; DNA: TGTGCCAGCAGCGTGGGCCCCGGCCACACCGGGGAGCTGTTTTTT
J: TRBJ2-1; V: TRBV20-1; length: 16; size: medium-sized; D: TRBD1; CDR3: CSARLQGGGSYNEQFF; DNA: TGCAGTGCTAGATTACAGGGGGGAGGCTCCTACAATGAGCAGTTCTTC
J: TRBJ2-2; V: TRBV6-2/TRBV6-3; length: 12; size: medium-sized; D: NA; CDR3: CASTNPTGELFF; DNA: TGTGCCAGCACCAACCCCACCGGGGAGCTGTTTTTT
J: TRBJ2-7; V: TRBV7-9; length: 15; size: NA; D: TRBD2; CDR3: CASSLVAGASYEQYF; DNA: TGTGCCAGCAGCTTAGTAGCGGGAGCTTCCTACGAGCAGTACTTC
J: TRBJ2-1; V: TRBV11-1; length: 16; size: medium-sized; D: TRBD2; CDR3: CASSWGLAGSDNEQFF; DNA: TGTGCCAGCAGCTGGGGACTAGCGGGGTCCGACAATGAGCAGTTCTTC
J: TRBJ1-2; V: TRBV5-6; length: 14; size: medium-sized; D: TRBD1; CDR3: CASSLTGANYGYTF; DNA: TGTGCCAGCAGCTTGACAGGGGCTAACTATGGCTACACCTTC
J: TRBJ1-6; V: TRBV9; length: 16; size: many; D: TRBD1; CDR3: CASSAGTGSYNSPLHF; DNA: TGTGCCAGCAGCGCCGGGACAGGCAGCTATAATTCACCCCTCCACTTT